This T cell receptor beta chain was captured by sequencing in a study of cytomegalovirus exposure and HLA in healthy donors. Findings and caveats of the study: Confirmation was obtained in vitro that a few CMV-associated chains are specific for CMV antigens.

This PCR relied on a set of 60 Vbeta primers and 13 Jbeta primers. Sequencing used immunoSEQ multiplex PCR; TCRdb keeps in-frame clones, though not all of them. The repertoire includes some 190,000 clones, approximately 86% of them detected once, and less than 0.4% sits in the top ten. This clone was recorded only once. No antigen is known for it. The specimen was PBMCs. This TCR derives from a woman aged 25-40 years in good health and CMV-seronegative.

CDR3 region: CASSEAPGVYSNQPQHF. For the CDR3, the DNA is TGTGCCAGCAGTGAAGCCCCCGGGGTTTATAGCAATCAGCCCCAGCATTTT. The V gene is TRBV6-1, the J gene TRBJ1-5; D gene ambiguous. This CDR3 region has 17 residues. V was clipped by 0 bases and J by 0 bases, with 12 bases between them. Germline lookup yields CDR1 MNHNS and CDR2 SASEGT.